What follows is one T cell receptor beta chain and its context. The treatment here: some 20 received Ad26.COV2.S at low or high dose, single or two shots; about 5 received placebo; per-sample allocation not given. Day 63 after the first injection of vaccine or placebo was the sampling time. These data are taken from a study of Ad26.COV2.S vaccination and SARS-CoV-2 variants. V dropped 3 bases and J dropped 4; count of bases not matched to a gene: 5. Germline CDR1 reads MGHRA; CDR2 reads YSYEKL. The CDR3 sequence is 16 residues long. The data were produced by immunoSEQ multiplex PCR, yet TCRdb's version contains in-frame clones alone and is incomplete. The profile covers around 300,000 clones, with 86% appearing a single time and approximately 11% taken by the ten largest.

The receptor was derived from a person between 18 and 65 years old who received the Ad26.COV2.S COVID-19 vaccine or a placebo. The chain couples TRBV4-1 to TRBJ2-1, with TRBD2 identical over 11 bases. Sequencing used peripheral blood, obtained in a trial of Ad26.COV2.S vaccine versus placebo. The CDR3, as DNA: TGCGCCAGCAGCCACTACGGACTAGCGGGTTACAATGAGCAGTTCTTC. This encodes CASSHYGLAGYNEQFF.